This T cell receptor (beta chain) was identified during a study of CD8 T cells in ankylosing spondylitis. Notes on the study in general: Made up of roughly 8 highly homologous variants, a TCR beta motif appeared characteristic of ankylosing spondylitis blood.

There are a few counts of this clonotype. Its antigen is undetermined. The CDR3 loop spans 11 amino acids. Trimming removed 6 bases from V and 5 bases from J, with 10 bases in between. Per the germline V gene, CDR1 is DFQATT and CDR2 is SNEGSKA (reference sequence). TCRdb called the 5' RACE reads again in MiXCR, with one record for every CDR3 protein. The profile shows approximately 400,000 distinct CDR3 sequences, under 20% of them singletons. The sequence was obtained from a male donor with ankylosing spondylitis. The source material was blood, either unsorted or a sorted T cell fraction (not recorded which). The V gene is TRBV20-1, the J gene TRBJ2-5; no clear D gene. As DNA, the CDR3 is TGCAGTGCACTGCCTGGGGAGACCCAGTACTTC. It specifies CSALPGETQYF.